This T cell receptor (beta chain) was sequenced for a study of OX40 agonist ivuxolimab in advanced cancers. Study-level information: Participants, approximately 83% male, averaged approximately 60 years of age, ranging from roughly 23 to 80.

Study-level points and caveats: Compared with CD4+, CD8+ T cells on average had more expanded clones. Blood T cells, both CD4+ and CD8+, expanded clonally by week 6 at 0.1 to 3.0 mg/kg. Relatively little clonal expansion, among the lowest observed, appeared in partial responders at 0.1-3.0 mg/kg.

TCRdb keeps only in-frame clones here, not all; method: immunoSEQ multiplex PCR. The repertoire consists of around 70,000 clones, with 85% occurring once and the leading ten covering 0.5% to 0.55%. CDR3 length equals 13 residues. Trimming took off 5 bases at V and 0 bases at J, with 8 bases between the two ends. Germline assignment: CDR1 GTSNPN and CDR2 SVGIG (reference sequence). This clone was seen only once. As yet, its antigen is unknown. The chain carries TRBV30 and TRBJ1-3; no reliable D call. The clonotype originates from an adult with an advanced solid tumor such as melanoma, head and neck, liver or kidney cancer. The source material was CD4+ or CD8+ T cells sorted from blood, sampled in a trial of the OX40 agonist ivuxolimab. CDR3: CAWERDSGNTIYF. The CDR3 nucleotides are TGTGCCTGGGAGAGGGACTCTGGAAACACCATATATTTT.